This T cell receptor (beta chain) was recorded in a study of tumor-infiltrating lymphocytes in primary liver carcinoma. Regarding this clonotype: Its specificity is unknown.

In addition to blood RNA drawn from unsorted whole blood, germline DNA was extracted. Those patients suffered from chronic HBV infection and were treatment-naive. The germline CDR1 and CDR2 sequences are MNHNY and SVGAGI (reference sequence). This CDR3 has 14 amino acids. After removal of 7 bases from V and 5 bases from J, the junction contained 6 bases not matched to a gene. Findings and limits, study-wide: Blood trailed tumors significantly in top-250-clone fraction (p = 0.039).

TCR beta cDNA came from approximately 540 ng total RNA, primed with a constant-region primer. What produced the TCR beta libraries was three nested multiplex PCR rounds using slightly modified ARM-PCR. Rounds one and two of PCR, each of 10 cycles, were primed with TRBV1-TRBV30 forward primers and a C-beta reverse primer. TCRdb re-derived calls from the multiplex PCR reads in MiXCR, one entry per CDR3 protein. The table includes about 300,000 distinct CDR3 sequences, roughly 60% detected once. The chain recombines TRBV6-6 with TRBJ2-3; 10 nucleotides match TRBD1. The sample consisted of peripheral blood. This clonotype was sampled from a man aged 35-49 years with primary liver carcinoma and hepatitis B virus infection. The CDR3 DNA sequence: TGTGCCAGCAAACGGGACAGGGGAGTAGATACGCAGTATTTT. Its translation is CASKRDRGVDTQYF.